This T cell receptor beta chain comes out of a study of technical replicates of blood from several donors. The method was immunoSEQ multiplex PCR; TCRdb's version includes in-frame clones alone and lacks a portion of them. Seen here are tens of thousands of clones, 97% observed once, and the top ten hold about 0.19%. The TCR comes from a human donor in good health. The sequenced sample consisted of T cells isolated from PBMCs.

The CDR3 DNA follows: TGTGCCAGCAGTGACCTAGCGGCCTACAATGAGCAGTTCTTC. It codes for CASSDLAAYNEQFF. The chain recombines TRBV25-1 with TRBJ2-1; TRBD2 matches 7 bases. CDR1 MGHDK and CDR2 SYGVNS come from the germline V gene. The V segment lost 3 bases and the J segment 2 bases; nucleotides outside the gene matches: 1. The CDR3 consists of 14 residues.